A selection of T cell receptor beta chains follows, all from one sample in a study of shared clonotypes between healthy human individuals. Assay: immunoSEQ multiplex PCR; the TCRdb copy retains only in-frame clones and omits some. There are millions of clones in the sample; 90% to 95% occur only once, and more than 0.1% lies in the top ten. Material: naive CD4+ T cells sorted from blood. Receptor source: a man aged 18 to 29 in good health. Both conserved end residues are part of each CDR3. The order of the fields is D gene, J gene, V gene, clone size, CDR3 DNA, CDR3 protein. D genes are given only for firm matches. Part of the rows lack a size; the others show once, few, many or a class for expanded clones.

>NA|TRBJ1-6|TRBV6-4|NA
TGTGCCAGCAGTTCCGAGATAGGGTTGAATTCACCCCTCCACTTT
CASSSEIGLNSPLHF
>TRBD1|TRBJ2-7|TRBV19|once
TGTGCCAGTAGTGACAGGGGAGGCGAGCAGTACTTC
CASSDRGGEQYF
>NA|TRBJ1-3|TRBV10-3|NA
TGTGCCATCAGTGTAGGGGGGTCTGGAAACACCATATATTTT
CAISVGGSGNTIYF
>TRBD1|TRBJ1-2|TRBV18|once
TGTGCCAGCTCACCAAGAGCAGGGGGCGGCTACACCTTC
CASSPRAGGGYTF
>NA|TRBJ1-2|TRBV30|NA
TGTGCCTGGGCCAGGGTGGATGACTATGGCTACACCTTC
CAWARVDDYGYTF
>NA|TRBJ2-1|TRBV6-5|NA
TGTGCCAGCAGTTCCCTACAGGGTTGGGCTGAGCAGTTCTTC
CASSSLQGWAEQFF
>TRBD2|TRBJ2-3|TRBV4-3|NA
TGCGCCAGCAGCCAAGCGCCTAGCGGGGCGGGAAGGGATACGCAGTATTTT
CASSQAPSGAGRDTQYF
>NA|TRBJ2-2|TRBV19|NA
TGTGCCAGTAGAGACGGGCTAGGACCCGGGGAGCTGTTTTTT
CASRDGLGPGELFF
>NA|TRBJ1-1|TRBV27|NA
TGTGCCAGCAGCAAAAGAGAGGTGAACACTGAAGCTTTCTTT
CASSKREVNTEAFF
>NA|TRBJ1-6|TRBV28|NA
TGTGCCAGCAGCCCTTACAGGGAATCACCCCTCCACTTT
CASSPYRESPLHF
>NA|TRBJ1-3|TRBV10-3|once
TGTGCCATCAGTGAGTGGCGGGGGGCGCGAGGAAACACCATATATTTT
CAISEWRGARGNTIYF
>NA|TRBJ2-1|TRBV7-3|NA
TGTGCCAGCAGCCCCAGTCCGGCCTCTTCCTACAATGAGCAGTTCTTC
CASSPSPASSYNEQFF
>TRBD2|TRBJ2-1|TRBV5-1|NA
TGCGCCAGCGGACTAGCGGGAGGTTGGAATGAGCAGTTCTTC
CASGLAGGWNEQFF
>NA|TRBJ2-3|TRBV7-2|NA
TGTGCCAGCAGCTTAGCCTACCCTTACACAGATACGCAGTATTTT
CASSLAYPYTDTQYF
>TRBD2|TRBJ2-4|TRBV10-3|NA
TGTGCCATCAGTGAGTCACTAGCGGGAGTAGACAGAAACATTCAGTACTTC
CAISESLAGVDRNIQYF
>NA|TRBJ2-1|TRBV28|NA
TGTGCCAGCAGTGGTACCCGAGGCCCGAGCTCCTACAATGAGCAGTTCTTC
CASSGTRGPSSYNEQFF
>NA|TRBJ2-7|TRBV19|NA
TGTGCCAGTAGTATAAACGGGCCCAGCGAGCAGTACTTC
CASSINGPSEQYF
>NA|TRBJ1-1|TRBV6-5|NA
TGTGCCAGCAGTACCCCGCTATCAGGCGGCACTGAAGCTTTCTTT
CASSTPLSGGTEAFF
>TRBD1|TRBJ1-1|TRBV4-1|NA
TGCGCCAGCAGCCAAGGAGATGACAGGGGGCCGCTATTTATGAACACTGAAGCTTTCTTT
CASSQGDDRGPLFMNTEAFF
>NA|TRBJ2-6|TRBV10-2|NA
TGCGCCAGCAGTGAGTCAGGGGGCGGGATGGCTGGGGCCAACGTCCTGACTTTC
CASSESGGGMAGANVLTF
>TRBD2|TRBJ2-7|TRBV11-2|NA
TGTGCCAGCACCTCCTTAGCGGGATCCTACGAGCAGTACTTC
CASTSLAGSYEQYF
>NA|TRBJ2-6|TRBV30|NA
TGTGCCTGGATGAGGACTGGGGCCAACGTCCTGACTTTC
CAWMRTGANVLTF
>NA|TRBJ2-3|TRBV11-3|NA
TGTGCCAGCAGCAAAGGACAACCCGGGGATACGCAGTATTTT
CASSKGQPGDTQYF
>TRBD1|TRBJ1-1|TRBV6-1|NA
TGTGCCAGCAGAACCGGGACAGGGAAGAACACTGAAGCTTTCTTT
CASRTGTGKNTEAFF
>NA|TRBJ2-7|TRBV10-1|NA
TGCGCCAGCAGTGAGTCTGGGGGGGCCACCTACGAGCAGTACTTC
CASSESGGATYEQYF
>TRBD1|TRBJ1-4|TRBV5-6|NA
TGTGCCAGCAGCCCACCGGGACAGGCACCTTCCTTGGCTAATGAAAAACTGTTTTTT
CASSPPGQAPSLANEKLFF
>NA|TRBJ1-5|TRBV4-3|once
TGCGCCAGCAGCCAAGTTACTGGGGGCTCCCAGCATTTT
CASSQVTGGSQHF
>TRBD1|TRBJ2-5|TRBV5-6|NA
TGTGCCAGCAGCCTTGGGACAGGGAAAATCCAAGAGACCCAGTACTTC
CASSLGTGKIQETQYF
>TRBD1|TRBJ1-1|TRBV10-3|NA
TGTGCCAGCGGACAGGGGATGAACACTGAAGCTTTCTTT
CASGQGMNTEAFF
>NA|TRBJ1-6|TRBV9|NA
TGTGCCAGCAGCGTAGCAGGCGAACATTCACCCCTCCACTTT
CASSVAGEHSPLHF
>TRBD1|TRBJ2-7|TRBV7-3|NA
TGTGCCAGCAGCTTCGACCGGACAGGGGTCTACGAGCAGTACTTC
CASSFDRTGVYEQYF
>NA|TRBJ2-1|TRBV11-2|NA
TGTGCCAGCAGCTTAGCAGGTCAGATTTACTACAATGAGCAGTTCTTC
CASSLAGQIYYNEQFF
>TRBD2|TRBJ2-2|TRBV2|NA
TGTGCCAGCAGCGTTGCGGCGGGGGGCCGCGGGGAGCTGTTTTTT
CASSVAAGGRGELFF
>NA|TRBJ2-7|TRBV6-5|NA
TGTGCCAGCAGCCGGGACACCGAGCAGTACTTC
CASSRDTEQYF
>TRBD2|TRBJ2-3|TRBV7-6|NA
TGTGCCAGCAGCTTAGCTAGCGGGGGGGCCAGGGAAACGCAGTATTTT
CASSLASGGARETQYF
>NA|TRBJ1-1|TRBV29-1|NA
TGCAGCGTTGAGGCGGCGCAAGGCACTGAAGCTTTCTTT
CSVEAAQGTEAFF
>TRBD1|TRBJ2-1|TRBV6-5|NA
TGTGCCAGCAGCTACGGACAGGTTTCCTACAATGAGCAGTTCTTC
CASSYGQVSYNEQFF
>NA|TRBJ2-3|TRBV10-3|NA
TGTGCCATCAGTGAGGCCGGACTATCCAGCACAGATACGCAGTATTTT
CAISEAGLSSTDTQYF
>TRBD1|TRBJ2-1|TRBV5-1|NA
TGCGCCAGCAGCTTGATCTTGGTGAACAGGGGGCACAATGAGCAGTTCTTC
CASSLILVNRGHNEQFF
>NA|TRBJ1-6|TRBV19|NA
TGTGCCACATCGACAGAGTATAATTCACCCCTCCACTTT
CATSTEYNSPLHF
>TRBD2|TRBJ2-1|TRBV7-9|NA
TGTGCCAGCAGCCGGCCGACTAGCGGGAAGTCCTACAATGAGCAGTTCTTC
CASSRPTSGKSYNEQFF